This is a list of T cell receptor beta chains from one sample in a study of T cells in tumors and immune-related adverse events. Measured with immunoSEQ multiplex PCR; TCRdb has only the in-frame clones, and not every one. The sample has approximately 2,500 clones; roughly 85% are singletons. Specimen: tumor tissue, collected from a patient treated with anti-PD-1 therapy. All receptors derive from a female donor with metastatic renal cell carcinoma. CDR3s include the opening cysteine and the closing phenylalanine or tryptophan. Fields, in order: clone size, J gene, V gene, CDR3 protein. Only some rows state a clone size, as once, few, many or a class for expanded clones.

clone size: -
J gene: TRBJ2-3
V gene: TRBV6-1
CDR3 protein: CASSGQVTDTQYF

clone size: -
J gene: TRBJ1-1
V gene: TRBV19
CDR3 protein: CASKVFGTASGRGTEAFF

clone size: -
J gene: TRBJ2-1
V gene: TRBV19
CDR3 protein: CATGLAGDNEQFF

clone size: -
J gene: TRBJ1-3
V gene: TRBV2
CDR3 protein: CASSQGLGNTIYF

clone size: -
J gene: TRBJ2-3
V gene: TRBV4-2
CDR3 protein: CASSQDPSKGGGTDTQYF

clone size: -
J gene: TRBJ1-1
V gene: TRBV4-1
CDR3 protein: CASSNGQIEAFF

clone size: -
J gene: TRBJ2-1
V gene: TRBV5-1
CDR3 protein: CASSTQHQGASQFF

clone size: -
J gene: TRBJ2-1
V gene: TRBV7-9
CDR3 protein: CASSLAVGSGRGEQFF

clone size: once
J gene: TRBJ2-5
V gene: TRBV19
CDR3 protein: CASSFSGRETQYF

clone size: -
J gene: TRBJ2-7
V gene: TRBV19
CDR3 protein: CASSRFGDTYEQYF

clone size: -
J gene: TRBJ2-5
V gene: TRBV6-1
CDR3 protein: CASTTGPRQETQYF

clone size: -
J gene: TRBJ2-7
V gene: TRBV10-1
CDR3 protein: CASSEGGRVEQYF

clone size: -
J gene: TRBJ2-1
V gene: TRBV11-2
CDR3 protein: CASSLMFSDEQFF

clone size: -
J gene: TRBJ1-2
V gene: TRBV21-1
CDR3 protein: CASGQGRYGYTF

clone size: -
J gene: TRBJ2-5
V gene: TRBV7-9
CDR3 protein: CASSLENRVTETQYF

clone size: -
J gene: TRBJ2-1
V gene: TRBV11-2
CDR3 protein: CASYETRESRYNEQFF

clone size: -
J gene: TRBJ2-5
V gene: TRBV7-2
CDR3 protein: CASSLGALGGQETQYF

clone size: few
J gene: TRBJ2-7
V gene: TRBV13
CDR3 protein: CASSWGAGLNNEQYF

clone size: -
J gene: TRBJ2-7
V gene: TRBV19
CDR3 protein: CASSMHIGGFTYEQYF

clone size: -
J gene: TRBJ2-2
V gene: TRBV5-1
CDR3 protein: CASSASSGNTGELFF

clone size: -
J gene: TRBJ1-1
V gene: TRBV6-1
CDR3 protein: CASSHSGQATEAFF

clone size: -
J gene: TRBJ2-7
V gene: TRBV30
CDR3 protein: CAWGGQDRYEQYF

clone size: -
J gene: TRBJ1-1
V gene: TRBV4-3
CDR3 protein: CASSQDRGKSEAFF

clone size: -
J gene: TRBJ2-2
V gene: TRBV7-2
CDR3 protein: CASSLDRPNTGELFF

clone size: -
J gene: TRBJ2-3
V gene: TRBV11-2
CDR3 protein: CASSLGQGYTDTQYF

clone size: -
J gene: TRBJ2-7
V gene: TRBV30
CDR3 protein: CAWSAGQANYEQYF

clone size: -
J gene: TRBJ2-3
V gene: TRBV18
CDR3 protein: CASSPPGGGGAIDTQYF

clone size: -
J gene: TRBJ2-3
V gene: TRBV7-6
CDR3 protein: CASSEAGNTDTQYF

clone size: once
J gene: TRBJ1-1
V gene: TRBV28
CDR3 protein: CASSRGGSNTEAFF

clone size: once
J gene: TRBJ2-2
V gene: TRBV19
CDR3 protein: CASSMSASRGELFF

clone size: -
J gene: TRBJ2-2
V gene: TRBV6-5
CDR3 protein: CASSHRSENGELFF

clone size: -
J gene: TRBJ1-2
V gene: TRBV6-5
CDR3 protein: CASSYSPTADGYTF

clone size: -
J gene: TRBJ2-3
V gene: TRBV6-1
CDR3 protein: CASSEALAGPGQTQYF

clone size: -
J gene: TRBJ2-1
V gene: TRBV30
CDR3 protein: CAWSVANYNEQFF

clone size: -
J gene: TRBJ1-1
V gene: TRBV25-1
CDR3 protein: CASRVRGVDTEAFF

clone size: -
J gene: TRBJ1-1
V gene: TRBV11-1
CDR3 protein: CASSSAGHLNTEAFF

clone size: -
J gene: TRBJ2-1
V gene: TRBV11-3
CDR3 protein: CASSGTSGNNEQFF

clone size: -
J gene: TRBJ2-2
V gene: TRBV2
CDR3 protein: CASTAMTGAVTGELFF

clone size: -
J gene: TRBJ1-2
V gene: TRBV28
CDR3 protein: CASSPLEPLGYGYTF

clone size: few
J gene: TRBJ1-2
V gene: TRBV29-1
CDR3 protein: CSVGQGREGYTF

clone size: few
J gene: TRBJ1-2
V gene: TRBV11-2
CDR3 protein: CASTSDRFGGYTF

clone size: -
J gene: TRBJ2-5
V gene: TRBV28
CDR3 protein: CASSLISGQETQYF

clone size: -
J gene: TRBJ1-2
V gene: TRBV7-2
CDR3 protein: CASSPQENYGYTF

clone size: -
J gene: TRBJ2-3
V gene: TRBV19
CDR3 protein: CASTQSRGDTQYF

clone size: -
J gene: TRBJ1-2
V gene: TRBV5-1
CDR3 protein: CASSAVDRGLGYTF

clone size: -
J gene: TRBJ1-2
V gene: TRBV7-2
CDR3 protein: CASSLEPYYGYTF

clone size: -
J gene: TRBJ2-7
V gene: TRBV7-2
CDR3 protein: CASSSVGRGRHEQYF

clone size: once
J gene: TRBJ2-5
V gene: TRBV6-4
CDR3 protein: CASSETSISSTQYF

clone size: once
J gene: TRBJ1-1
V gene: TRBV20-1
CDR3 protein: CSARENTEAFF

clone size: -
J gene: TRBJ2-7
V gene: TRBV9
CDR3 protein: CASSVGQGALEQYF

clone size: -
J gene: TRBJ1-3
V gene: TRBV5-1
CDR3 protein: CASSLELVPGNTIYF